A selection of T cell receptor beta chains follows, all from one sample in a study of post-analysis software for immune sequencing data. MiXCR was run by TCRdb on the PCR reads, yielding one entry per CDR3 protein. The sample contains 550,000 to 700,000 distinct CDR3 sequences, roughly two fifths of which appear only once. Material for sequencing was blood. The receptors were sampled from a girl between 10 and 17 years old with multiple sclerosis. CDR3s include the opening cysteine and the closing phenylalanine or tryptophan. A clone size is listed for some rows: how often the clone was seen (once, few, many), or a class if it is expanded.

clone size: few
V gene: TRBV20-1
J gene: TRBJ2-1
CDR3 protein: CSARGQVEWNEQFF

clone size: many
V gene: TRBV12-3/TRBV12-4
J gene: TRBJ2-7
CDR3 protein: CASSYSGFYEQYF

clone size: few
V gene: TRBV25-1
J gene: TRBJ2-1
CDR3 protein: CASSEPGLAEAYNEQFF

clone size: -
V gene: TRBV12-3/TRBV12-4
J gene: TRBJ1-5
CDR3 protein: CASSFDSSNQPQHF

clone size: -
V gene: TRBV7-9
J gene: TRBJ2-1
CDR3 protein: CASRGSGSYNEQFF

clone size: few
V gene: TRBV20-1
J gene: TRBJ2-1
CDR3 protein: CSGRPGLTYNEQFF

clone size: -
V gene: TRBV24-1
J gene: TRBJ2-7
CDR3 protein: CATSTGYFSEQYF

clone size: once
V gene: TRBV4-1
J gene: TRBJ2-3
CDR3 protein: CASSQVASGRADTQYF

clone size: -
V gene: TRBV6-5
J gene: TRBJ1-2
CDR3 protein: CASSYSGDLRANYGYTF

clone size: once
V gene: TRBV24-1
J gene: TRBJ1-2
CDR3 protein: CATSPSGGGYGYTF

clone size: -
V gene: TRBV4-1
J gene: TRBJ2-5
CDR3 protein: CASSQEGAGDRGAQYF

clone size: -
V gene: TRBV29-1
J gene: TRBJ2-7
CDR3 protein: CSLFGPSGEQYF

clone size: -
V gene: TRBV5-1
J gene: TRBJ2-3
CDR3 protein: CASSPTPRVDTQYF